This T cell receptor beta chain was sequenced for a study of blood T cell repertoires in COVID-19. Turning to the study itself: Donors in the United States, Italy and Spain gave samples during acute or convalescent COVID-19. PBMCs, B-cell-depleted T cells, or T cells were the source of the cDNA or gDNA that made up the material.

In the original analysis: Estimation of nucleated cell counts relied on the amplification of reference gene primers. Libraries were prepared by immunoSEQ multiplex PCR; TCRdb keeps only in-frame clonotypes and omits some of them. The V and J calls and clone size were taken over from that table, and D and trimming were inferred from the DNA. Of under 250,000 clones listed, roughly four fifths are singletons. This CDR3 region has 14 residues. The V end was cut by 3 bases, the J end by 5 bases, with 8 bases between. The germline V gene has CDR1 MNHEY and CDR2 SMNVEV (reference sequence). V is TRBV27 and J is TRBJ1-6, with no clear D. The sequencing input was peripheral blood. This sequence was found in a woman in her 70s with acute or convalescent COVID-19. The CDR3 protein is CASSFRENNSPLHF. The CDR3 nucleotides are TGTGCCAGCAGTTTCCGGGAAAATAATTCACCCCTCCACTTT.